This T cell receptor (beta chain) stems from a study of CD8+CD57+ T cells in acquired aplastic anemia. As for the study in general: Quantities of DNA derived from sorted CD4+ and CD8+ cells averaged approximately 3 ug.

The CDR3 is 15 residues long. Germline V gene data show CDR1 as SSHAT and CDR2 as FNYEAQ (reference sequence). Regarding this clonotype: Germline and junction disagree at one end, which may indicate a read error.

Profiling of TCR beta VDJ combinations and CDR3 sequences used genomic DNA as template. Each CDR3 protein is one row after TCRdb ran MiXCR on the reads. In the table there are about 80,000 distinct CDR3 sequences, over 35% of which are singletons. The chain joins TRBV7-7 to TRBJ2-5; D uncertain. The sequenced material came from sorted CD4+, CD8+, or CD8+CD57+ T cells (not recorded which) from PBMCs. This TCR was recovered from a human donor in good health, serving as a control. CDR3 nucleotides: TGTGCTAGCAGCGCGACCCATGATATGGGGGAGACCCAGTACTTC. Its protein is CASSATHDMGETQYF. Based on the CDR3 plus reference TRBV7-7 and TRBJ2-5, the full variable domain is GAGVSQSPRYKVTKRGQDVTLRCDPISSHATLYWYQQALGQGPEFLTYFNYEAQPDKSGLPSDRFSAERPEGSISTLTIQRTEQRDSAMYRCASSATHDMGETQYFGPGTRLLVL.